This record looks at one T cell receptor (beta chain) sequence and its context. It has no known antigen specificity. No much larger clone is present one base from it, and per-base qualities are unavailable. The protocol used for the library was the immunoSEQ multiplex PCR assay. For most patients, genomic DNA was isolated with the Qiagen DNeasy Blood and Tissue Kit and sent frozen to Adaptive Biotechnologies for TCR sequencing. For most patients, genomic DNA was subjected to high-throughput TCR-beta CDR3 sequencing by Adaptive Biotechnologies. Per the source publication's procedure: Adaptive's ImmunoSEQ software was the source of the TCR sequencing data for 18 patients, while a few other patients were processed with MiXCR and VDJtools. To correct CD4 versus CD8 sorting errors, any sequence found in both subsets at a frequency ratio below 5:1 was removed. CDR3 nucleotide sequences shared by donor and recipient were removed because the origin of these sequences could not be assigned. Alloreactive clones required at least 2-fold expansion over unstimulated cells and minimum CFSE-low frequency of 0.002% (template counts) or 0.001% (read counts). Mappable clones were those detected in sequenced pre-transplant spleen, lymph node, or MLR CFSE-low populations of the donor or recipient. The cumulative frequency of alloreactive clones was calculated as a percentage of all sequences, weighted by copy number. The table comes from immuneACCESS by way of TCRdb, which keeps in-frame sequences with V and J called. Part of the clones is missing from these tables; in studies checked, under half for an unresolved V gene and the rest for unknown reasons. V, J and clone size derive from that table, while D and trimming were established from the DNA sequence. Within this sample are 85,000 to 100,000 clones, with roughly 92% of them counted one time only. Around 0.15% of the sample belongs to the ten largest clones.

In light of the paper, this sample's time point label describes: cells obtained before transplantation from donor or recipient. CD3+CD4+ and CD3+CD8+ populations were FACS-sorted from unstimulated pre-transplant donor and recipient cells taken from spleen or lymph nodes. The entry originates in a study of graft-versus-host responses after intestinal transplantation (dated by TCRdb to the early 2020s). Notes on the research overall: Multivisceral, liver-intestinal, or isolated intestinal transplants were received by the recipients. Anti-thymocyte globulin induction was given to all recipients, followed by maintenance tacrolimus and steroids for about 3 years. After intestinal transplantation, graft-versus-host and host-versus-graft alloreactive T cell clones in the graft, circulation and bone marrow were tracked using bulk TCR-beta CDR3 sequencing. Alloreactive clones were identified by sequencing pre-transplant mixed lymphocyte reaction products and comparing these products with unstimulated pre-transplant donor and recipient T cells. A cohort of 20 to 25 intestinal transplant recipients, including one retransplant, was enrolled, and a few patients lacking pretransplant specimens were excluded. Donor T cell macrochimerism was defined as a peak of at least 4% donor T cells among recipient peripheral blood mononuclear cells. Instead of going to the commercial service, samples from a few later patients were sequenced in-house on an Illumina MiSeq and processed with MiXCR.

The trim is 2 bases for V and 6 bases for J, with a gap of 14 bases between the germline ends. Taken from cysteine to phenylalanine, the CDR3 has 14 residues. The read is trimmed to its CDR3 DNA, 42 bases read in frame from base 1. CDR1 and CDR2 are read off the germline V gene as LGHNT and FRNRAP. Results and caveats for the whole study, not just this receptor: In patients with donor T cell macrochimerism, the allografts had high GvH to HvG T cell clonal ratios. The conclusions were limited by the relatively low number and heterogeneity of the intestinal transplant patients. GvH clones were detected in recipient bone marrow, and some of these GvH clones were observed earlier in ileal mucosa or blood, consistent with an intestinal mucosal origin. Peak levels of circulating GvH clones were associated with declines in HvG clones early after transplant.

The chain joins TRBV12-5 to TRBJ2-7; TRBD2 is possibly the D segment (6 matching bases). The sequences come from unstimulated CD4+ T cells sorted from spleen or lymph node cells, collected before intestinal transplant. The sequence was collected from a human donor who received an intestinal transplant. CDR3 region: CASGLRELSPEQYF. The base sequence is TGTGCTAGTGGTTTGCGGGAGCTGTCTCCCGAGCAGTACTTC.